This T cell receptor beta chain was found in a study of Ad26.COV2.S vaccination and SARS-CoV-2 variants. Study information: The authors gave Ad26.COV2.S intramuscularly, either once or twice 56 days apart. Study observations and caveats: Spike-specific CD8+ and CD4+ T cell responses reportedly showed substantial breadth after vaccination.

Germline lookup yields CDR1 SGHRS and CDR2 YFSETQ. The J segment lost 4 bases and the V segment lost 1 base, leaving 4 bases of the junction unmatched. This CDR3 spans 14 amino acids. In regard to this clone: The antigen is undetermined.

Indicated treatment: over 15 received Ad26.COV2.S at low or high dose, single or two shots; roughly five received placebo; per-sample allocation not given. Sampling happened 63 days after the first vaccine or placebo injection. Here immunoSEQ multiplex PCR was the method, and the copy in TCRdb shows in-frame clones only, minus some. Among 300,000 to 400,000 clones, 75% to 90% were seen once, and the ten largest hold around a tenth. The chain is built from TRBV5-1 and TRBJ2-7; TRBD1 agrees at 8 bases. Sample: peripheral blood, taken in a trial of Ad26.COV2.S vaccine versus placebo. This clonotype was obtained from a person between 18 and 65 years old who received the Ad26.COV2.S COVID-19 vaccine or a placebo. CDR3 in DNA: TGCGCCAGCAGCTTGCCAGGGGGCATTTACGAGCAGTACTTC. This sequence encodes CASSLPGGIYEQYF.